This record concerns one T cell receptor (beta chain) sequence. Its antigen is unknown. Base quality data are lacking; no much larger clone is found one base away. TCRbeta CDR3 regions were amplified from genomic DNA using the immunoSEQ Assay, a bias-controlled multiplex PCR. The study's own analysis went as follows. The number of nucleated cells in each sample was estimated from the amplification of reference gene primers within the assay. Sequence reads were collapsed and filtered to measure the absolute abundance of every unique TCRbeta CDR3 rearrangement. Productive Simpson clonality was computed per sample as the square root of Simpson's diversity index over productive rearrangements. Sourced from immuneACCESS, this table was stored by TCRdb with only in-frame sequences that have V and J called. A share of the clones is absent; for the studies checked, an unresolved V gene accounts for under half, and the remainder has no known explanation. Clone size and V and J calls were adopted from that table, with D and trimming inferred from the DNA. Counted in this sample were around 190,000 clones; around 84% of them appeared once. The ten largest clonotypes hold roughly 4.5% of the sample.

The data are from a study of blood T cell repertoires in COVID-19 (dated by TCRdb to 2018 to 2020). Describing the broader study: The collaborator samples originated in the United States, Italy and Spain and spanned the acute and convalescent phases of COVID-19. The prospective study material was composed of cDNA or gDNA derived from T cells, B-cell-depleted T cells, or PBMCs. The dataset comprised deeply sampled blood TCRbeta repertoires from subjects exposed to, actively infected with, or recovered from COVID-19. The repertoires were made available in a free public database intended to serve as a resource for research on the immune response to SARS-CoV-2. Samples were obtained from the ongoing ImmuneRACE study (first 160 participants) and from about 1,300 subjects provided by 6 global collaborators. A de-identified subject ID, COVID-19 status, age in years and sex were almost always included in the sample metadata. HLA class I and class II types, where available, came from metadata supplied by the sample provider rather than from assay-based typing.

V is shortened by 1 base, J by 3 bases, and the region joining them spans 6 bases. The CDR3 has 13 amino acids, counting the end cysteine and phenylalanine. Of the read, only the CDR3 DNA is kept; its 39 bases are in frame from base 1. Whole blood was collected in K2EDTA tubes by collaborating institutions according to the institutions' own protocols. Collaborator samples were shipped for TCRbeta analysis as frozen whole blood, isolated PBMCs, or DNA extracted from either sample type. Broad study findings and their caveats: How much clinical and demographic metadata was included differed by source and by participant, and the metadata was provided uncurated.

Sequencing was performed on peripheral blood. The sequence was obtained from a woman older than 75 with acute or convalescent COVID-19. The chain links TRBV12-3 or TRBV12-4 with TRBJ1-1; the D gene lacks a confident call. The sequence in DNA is TGTGCCAGCAGTTTAGTGGGCGACACTGAAGCTTTCTTT. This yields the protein CASSLVGDTEAFF.